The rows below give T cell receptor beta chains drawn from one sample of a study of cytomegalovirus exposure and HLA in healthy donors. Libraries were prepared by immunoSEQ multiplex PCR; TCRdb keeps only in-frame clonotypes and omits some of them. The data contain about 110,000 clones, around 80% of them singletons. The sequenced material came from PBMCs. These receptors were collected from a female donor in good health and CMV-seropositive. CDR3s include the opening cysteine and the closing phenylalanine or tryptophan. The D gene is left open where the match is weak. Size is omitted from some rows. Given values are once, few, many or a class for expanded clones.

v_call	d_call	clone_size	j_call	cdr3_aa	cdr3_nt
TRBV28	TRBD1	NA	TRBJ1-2	CASSSSKTGISIYGYTF	TGTGCCAGCAGTTCGTCCAAGACAGGGATAAGTATCTATGGCTACACCTTC
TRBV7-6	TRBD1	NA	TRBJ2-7	CASSLSLSGGYEQYF	TGTGCCAGCAGCTTATCATTGTCAGGGGGCTACGAGCAGTACTTC
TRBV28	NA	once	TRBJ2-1	CASSLAGTHSYNEQFF	TGTGCCAGCAGTTTAGCGGGGACCCACTCCTACAATGAGCAGTTCTTC
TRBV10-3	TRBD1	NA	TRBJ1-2	CAISETGGEYGYTF	TGTGCCATCAGCGAGACAGGGGGGGAATATGGCTACACCTTC
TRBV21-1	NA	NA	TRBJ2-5	CASSTTLVGLTQETQYF	TGTGCCAGCAGCACAACTCTCGTGGGACTAACGCAAGAGACCCAGTACTTC
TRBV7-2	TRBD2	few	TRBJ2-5	CASSFTSGKETQYF	TGTGCCAGCAGCTTTACTAGCGGAAAAGAGACCCAGTACTTC
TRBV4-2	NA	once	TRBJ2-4	CASSHSRSGGVRNIQYF	TGTGCCAGCAGCCACTCCCGGAGCGGCGGAGTCAGGAACATTCAGTACTTC
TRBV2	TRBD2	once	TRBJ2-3	CASSDVGGFTDTQYF	TGTGCCAGCAGTGATGTGGGGGGGTTCACAGATACGCAGTATTTT
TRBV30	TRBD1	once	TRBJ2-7	CAWSGTGNEQYF	TGTGCCTGGAGTGGGACAGGGAACGAGCAGTACTTC
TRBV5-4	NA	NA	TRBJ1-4	CASSLGTDEKLFF	TGTGCCAGCAGCTTGGGTACAGATGAAAAACTGTTTTTT
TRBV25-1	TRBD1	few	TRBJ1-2	CASSEGTDYGYTF	TGTGCCAGCAGTGAAGGGACAGACTATGGCTACACCTTC
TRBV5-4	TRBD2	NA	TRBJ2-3	CASKLGGSIDTQYF	TGTGCCAGCAAATTGGGCGGGAGCATAGATACGCAGTATTTT
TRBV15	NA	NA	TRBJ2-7	CATSRERTAGLNEQYF	TGTGCCACCAGCAGAGAGAGGACGGCGGGTCTCAACGAGCAGTACTTC
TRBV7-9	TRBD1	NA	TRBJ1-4	CASSLGDRGRGEKLFF	TGTGCCAGCAGCCTAGGGGACAGGGGGAGAGGTGAAAAACTGTTTTTT
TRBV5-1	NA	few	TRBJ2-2	CASSLGGSVNTGELFF	TGCGCCAGCAGCTTGGGCGGTTCTGTTAACACCGGGGAGCTGTTTTTT
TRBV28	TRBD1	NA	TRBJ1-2	CASSTSTGGNYGYTF	TGTGCCAGCAGTACCTCGACAGGGGGTAACTATGGCTACACCTTC
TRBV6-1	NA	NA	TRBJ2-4	CASSPTPVLSIQYF	TGTGCCAGCAGTCCTACTCCGGTTCTAAGCATTCAGTACTTC
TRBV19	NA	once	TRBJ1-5	CASSLEGLGNQPQHF	TGTGCCAGTAGTTTAGAGGGCTTGGGCAATCAGCCCCAGCATTTT
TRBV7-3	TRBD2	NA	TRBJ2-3	CASSPGGGRPDTQYF	TGTGCCAGCAGTCCGGGGGGGGGCCGGCCAGATACGCAGTATTTT
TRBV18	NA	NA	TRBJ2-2	CASSPGHTATGELFF	TGTGCCAGCTCACCCGGACACACAGCCACCGGGGAGCTGTTTTTT
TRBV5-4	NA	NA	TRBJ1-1	CASSRDSLEAFF	TGTGCCAGCAGCCGTGACAGCCTTGAAGCTTTCTTT
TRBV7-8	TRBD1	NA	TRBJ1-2	CASSPGQGAVSSNYGYTF	TGTGCCAGCAGCCCAGGACAGGGGGCCGTTTCGTCTAACTATGGCTACACCTTC
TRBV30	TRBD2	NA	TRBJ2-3	CAWTRLAGITDTQYF	TGTGCCTGGACCAGACTAGCGGGTATCACAGATACGCAGTATTTT
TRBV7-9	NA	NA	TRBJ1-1	CASSLQGGPLGTEAFF	TGTGCCAGCAGCTTACAGGGAGGTCCTTTAGGGACTGAAGCTTTCTTT
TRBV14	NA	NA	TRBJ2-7	CASSRRQDNILPYEQYF	TGTGCCAGCAGCCGAAGACAGGATAATATTCTTCCCTACGAGCAGTACTTC
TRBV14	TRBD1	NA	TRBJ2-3	CASSTGDRADTQYF	TGTGCCAGCAGTACCGGGGACAGAGCAGATACGCAGTATTTT
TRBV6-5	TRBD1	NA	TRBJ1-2	CASSTQQGSYGYTF	TGTGCCAGCAGCACTCAACAGGGGAGCTATGGCTACACCTTC
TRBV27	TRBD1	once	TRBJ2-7	CASSQGGQGGSYEQYF	TGTGCCAGCAGTCAAGGGGGACAGGGGGGGTCCTACGAGCAGTACTTC
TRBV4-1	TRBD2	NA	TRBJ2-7	CASSPLAGVGQYF	TGCGCCAGCAGTCCCTTAGCGGGAGTAGGACAGTACTTC
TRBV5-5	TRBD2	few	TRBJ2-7	CASSLGLAGGSYEQYF	TGTGCCAGCAGCTTGGGACTAGCGGGAGGGTCCTACGAGCAGTACTTC
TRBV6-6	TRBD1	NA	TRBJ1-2	CASSSQGAQYGYTF	TGTGCCAGCAGTTCGCAGGGGGCGCAGTATGGCTACACCTTC
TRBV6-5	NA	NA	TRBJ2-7	CASSYTAGSPLEQYF	TGTGCCAGCAGTTACACGGCAGGTTCCCCACTCGAGCAGTACTTC
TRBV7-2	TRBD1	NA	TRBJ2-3	CASSLGRTGQGANKPQYF	TGTGCCAGCAGCTTAGGGCGAACCGGGCAGGGGGCCAACAAGCCGCAGTATTTT
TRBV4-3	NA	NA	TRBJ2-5	CASSQGTPSFGETQYF	TGCGCCAGCAGCCAAGGCACCCCAAGCTTCGGGGAGACCCAGTACTTC
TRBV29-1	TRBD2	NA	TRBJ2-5	CSVDGRVGETQYF	TGCAGCGTTGACGGGAGGGTAGGGGAGACCCAGTACTTC
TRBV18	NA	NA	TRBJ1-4	CASSPRGSGNEKLFF	TGTGCCAGCTCACCAAGAGGGTCGGGGAATGAAAAACTGTTTTTT
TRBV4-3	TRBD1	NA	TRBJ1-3	CASSQDLRGPGNTIYF	TGCGCCAGCAGCCAAGACTTAAGGGGGCCGGGAAACACCATATATTTT
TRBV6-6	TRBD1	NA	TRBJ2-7	CASSAPGQSYEQYF	TGTGCCAGCAGTGCGCCGGGACAGTCCTACGAGCAGTACTTC
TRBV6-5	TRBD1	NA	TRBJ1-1	CASSPQTGTPFF	TGTGCCAGCAGTCCCCAGACAGGGACGCCTTTCTTT
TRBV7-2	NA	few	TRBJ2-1	CASSLTTEQFF	TGTGCCAGCAGCTTAACTACTGAGCAGTTCTTC
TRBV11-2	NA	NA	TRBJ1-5	CASSPYSNQPQHF	TGTGCCAGCAGCCCCTATAGCAATCAGCCCCAGCATTTT
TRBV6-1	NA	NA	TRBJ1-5	CASLYSGNQPQHF	TGTGCCAGCCTTTACAGTGGCAATCAGCCCCAGCATTTT
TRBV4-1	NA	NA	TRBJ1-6	CASSPGQMNSPLHF	TGCGCCAGCAGCCCCGGACAGATGAATTCACCCCTCCACTTT
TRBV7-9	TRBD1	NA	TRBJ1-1	CASSPGDSEAFF	TGTGCCAGCAGCCCCGGGGACAGCGAAGCTTTCTTT
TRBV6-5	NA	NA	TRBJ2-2	CASSRQGRGGELFF	TGTGCCAGCAGCCGGCAGGGTCGAGGCGGGGAGCTGTTTTTT
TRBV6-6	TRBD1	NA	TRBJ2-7	CASTPRTGSSYEQYF	TGTGCCAGCACCCCCCGGACAGGGAGCTCCTACGAGCAGTACTTC
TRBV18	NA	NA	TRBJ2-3	CASSPRYTDTQYF	TGTGCCAGCTCACCACGTTACACAGATACGCAGTATTTT